This TCR beta chain derives from a study of cytomegalovirus exposure and HLA in healthy donors. Comments on this clone: The target antigen is unknown.

Notes on the study in general: When analyzed later, a missense DCLRE1C variant was found to be linked to TCR beta V- and J-gene trimming.

PCR was performed using 60 Vbeta and 13 Jbeta primers. The table came from immunoSEQ multiplex PCR; TCRdb's copy has only in-frame clones and leaves some out. This table holds about 200,000 clones, around 79% found once. Germline lookup yields CDR1 MNHEY and CDR2 SMNVEV (reference sequence). The CDR3 is made up of 16 amino acids. The ends were cut back, 0 bases at V and 10 bases at J, with 16 bases in the middle. The receptor's source is a male donor in good health and CMV-seropositive. The J gene is TRBJ1-6, the V gene TRBV27; D remains ambiguous. The sequenced sample was PBMCs. CDR3 DNA: TGTGCCAGCAGTTTATCGTTGGTCCGGGGTATCTCACCCCTCCACTTT. The encoded protein is CASSLSLVRGISPLHF.